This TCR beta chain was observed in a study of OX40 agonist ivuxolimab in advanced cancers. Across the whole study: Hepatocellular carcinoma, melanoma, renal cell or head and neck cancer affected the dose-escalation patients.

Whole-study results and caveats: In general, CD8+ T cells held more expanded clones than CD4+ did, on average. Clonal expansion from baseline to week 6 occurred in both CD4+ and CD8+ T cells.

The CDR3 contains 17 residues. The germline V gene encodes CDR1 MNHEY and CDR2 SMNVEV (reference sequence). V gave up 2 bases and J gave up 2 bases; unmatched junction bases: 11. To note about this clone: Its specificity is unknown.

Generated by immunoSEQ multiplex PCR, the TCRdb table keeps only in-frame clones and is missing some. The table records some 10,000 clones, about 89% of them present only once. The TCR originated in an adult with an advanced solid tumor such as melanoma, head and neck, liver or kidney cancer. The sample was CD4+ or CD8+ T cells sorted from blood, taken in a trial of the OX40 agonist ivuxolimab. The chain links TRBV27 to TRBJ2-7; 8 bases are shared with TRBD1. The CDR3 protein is CASSLRQGALLTYEQYF. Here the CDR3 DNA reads TGTGCCAGCAGTTTACGGCAGGGGGCTCTCCTGACCTACGAGCAGTACTTC.